This T cell receptor beta chain was obtained from a study of T cells after yellow fever vaccination. Points from the study as a whole: The booster response re-showed most primary clones: 95% to 96% CD4, more than 70% CD8.

The study made its TCR cDNA through 5'RACE template switching. That step introduced a universal primer site along with UMIs. From the 5' RACE reads, TCRdb called clonotypes with MiXCR, one entry per CDR3 protein. The profile covers approximately 250,000 distinct CDR3 sequences, with approximately 3.8% appearing a single time and approximately 18% taken by the ten largest. Trimming removed 7 bases at V and 9 bases at J, with 18 bases between. Looked up from germline, CDR1 is LNHDA and CDR2 is SQIVND (reference sequence). The CDR3 contains 14 residues. This clonotype has a handful of counts. Its antigen is not known.

Specimen: PBMCs, collected 15 days after the yellow fever booster vaccination. This sequence was found in a man in his late teens or twenties who received the YFV17D yellow fever vaccine. The V call is TRBV19, the J call TRBJ2-2, with a possible D match to TRBD1 (6 bases). The CDR3 DNA reads as TGTGCCAGTACTCAGGGGCGCTGGATTCGGGAGCTGTTTTTT. Translating it yields CASTQGRWIRELFF.